This is a list of T cell receptor beta chains from one sample in a study of blood T cell repertoires in COVID-19. The protocol was immunoSEQ multiplex PCR, while the TCRdb copy is restricted to in-frame clones and leaves out a portion. The top ten hold approximately 3.4% of the sample, which has about 59,000 clones, 79% seen once. The specimen was peripheral blood. These receptors were collected from a man aged 55 to 69 with acute or convalescent COVID-19. The CDR3 runs from the conserved cysteine through the conserved F or W. A D gene is named only where the DNA matches it firmly. Only part of the rows carry a size: once, few, many, or a class if the clone is expanded.

cdr3_nt: TGCAGCGACAGAAGTACAGACTATCTCACAGATACGCAGTATTTT; cdr3_aa: CSDRSTDYLTDTQYF; d_call: NA; v_call: TRBV29-1; j_call: TRBJ2-3; clone_size: NA
cdr3_nt: TGTGCCAGCAGTACGACAGGGGTAGGGACCGGGGAGCTGTTTTTT; cdr3_aa: CASSTTGVGTGELFF; d_call: TRBD1; v_call: TRBV27; j_call: TRBJ2-2; clone_size: NA
cdr3_nt: TGTGCCAGCAGCGATACCCTGCCGAGCTCCTACAATGAGCAGTTCTTC; cdr3_aa: CASSDTLPSSYNEQFF; d_call: NA; v_call: TRBV7-6; j_call: TRBJ2-1; clone_size: NA
cdr3_nt: TGTGCCAGCAGCTTGGCCAAGAGCTCTGGGGCCAACGTCCTGACTTTC; cdr3_aa: CASSLAKSSGANVLTF; d_call: NA; v_call: TRBV5-4; j_call: TRBJ2-6; clone_size: NA
cdr3_nt: TGCGCCAGCAGCTTGGAGGGCAGGGGCTTGGTCTATGGCTACACCTTC; cdr3_aa: CASSLEGRGLVYGYTF; d_call: NA; v_call: TRBV5-1; j_call: TRBJ1-2; clone_size: few
cdr3_nt: TGTGCCAGCGAGGGGGGACAGGGCACCTACAATGAGCAGTTCTTC; cdr3_aa: CASEGGQGTYNEQFF; d_call: TRBD1; v_call: TRBV2; j_call: TRBJ2-1; clone_size: NA
cdr3_nt: TGTGCCAGCAACCCTTCGGGACAGCTTATCGGTCCTACTGAAGCTTTCTTT; cdr3_aa: CASNPSGQLIGPTEAFF; d_call: TRBD1; v_call: TRBV28; j_call: TRBJ1-1; clone_size: many
cdr3_nt: TGTGCCACCAGTGGTGTCGGACAGGGGCGAAATGAGCAGTTCTTC; cdr3_aa: CATSGVGQGRNEQFF; d_call: TRBD1; v_call: TRBV24-1; j_call: TRBJ2-1; clone_size: NA
cdr3_nt: TGTGCCAGCAGTGAACAAGGGGCGTCTGGAAACACCATATATTTT; cdr3_aa: CASSEQGASGNTIYF; d_call: NA; v_call: TRBV2; j_call: TRBJ1-3; clone_size: NA
cdr3_nt: TGTGCCAGCAGTGACTCGACTAGCGGGAGCAATGAGCAGTTCTTC; cdr3_aa: CASSDSTSGSNEQFF; d_call: TRBD2; v_call: TRBV6-4; j_call: TRBJ2-1; clone_size: once
cdr3_nt: TGTGCCAGCAGCCCTGGACAGAATCAGCCCCAGCATTTT; cdr3_aa: CASSPGQNQPQHF; d_call: NA; v_call: TRBV7-3; j_call: TRBJ1-5; clone_size: few
cdr3_nt: TGTGCCAGCAGCTTGGCGAGAAGCTCCTACGAGCAGTACTTC; cdr3_aa: CASSLARSSYEQYF; d_call: NA; v_call: TRBV5-6; j_call: TRBJ2-7; clone_size: NA
cdr3_nt: TGTGCCAGTAGTCTCCAAGCGGGAGTGTTTAGTGAGCAGTTCTTC; cdr3_aa: CASSLQAGVFSEQFF; d_call: TRBD2; v_call: TRBV19; j_call: TRBJ2-1; clone_size: few
cdr3_nt: TGTGCCAGCAGGTCAGGGTTTGGCTACACCTTC; cdr3_aa: CASRSGFGYTF; d_call: NA; v_call: TRBV28; j_call: TRBJ1-2; clone_size: NA
cdr3_nt: TGTGCCATCAGTGAAGGGGCGTTGGGACAGCCCCAGCATTTT; cdr3_aa: CAISEGALGQPQHF; d_call: NA; v_call: TRBV10-3; j_call: TRBJ1-5; clone_size: NA
cdr3_nt: TGTGCCAGCAGCGTGGGACAGGGGAACACTGAAGCTTTCTTT; cdr3_aa: CASSVGQGNTEAFF; d_call: TRBD1; v_call: TRBV5-4; j_call: TRBJ1-1; clone_size: NA
cdr3_nt: TGCACCAGCAGCCAAGTGGTGTGCCTAGCGGGAGAAATGACAGATACGCAGTATTTT; cdr3_aa: CTSSQVVCLAGEMTDTQYF; d_call: NA; v_call: TRBV1; j_call: TRBJ2-3; clone_size: NA
cdr3_nt: TGCGCCAGCAGCCAAGAGGACAGCGGGACGATGAGTGGCAATGAGCAGTTCTTC; cdr3_aa: CASSQEDSGTMSGNEQFF; d_call: NA; v_call: TRBV4-3; j_call: TRBJ2-1; clone_size: once
cdr3_nt: TGTGCCAGCAGTCTGGGGGGAAACAGAGGTACTGAAGCTTTCTTT; cdr3_aa: CASSLGGNRGTEAFF; d_call: NA; v_call: TRBV28; j_call: TRBJ1-1; clone_size: NA
cdr3_nt: TGCAGCGTTGAGTCTAGCGGGAGGAGAAATACGCAGTATTTT; cdr3_aa: CSVESSGRRNTQYF; d_call: TRBD2; v_call: TRBV29-1; j_call: TRBJ2-3; clone_size: NA
cdr3_nt: TGTGCCAGCAGCCGGGACACTTCGAACACCGGGGAGCTGTTTTTT; cdr3_aa: CASSRDTSNTGELFF; d_call: NA; v_call: TRBV27; j_call: TRBJ2-2; clone_size: NA
cdr3_nt: TGTGCCAGCAGTGATATTGGACTCGTGAATCATCAGCCCCAGCATTTT; cdr3_aa: CASSDIGLVNHQPQHF; d_call: NA; v_call: TRBV2; j_call: TRBJ1-5; clone_size: NA
cdr3_nt: TGCGCCAGCAGCGGGTTTGCAACTAATGAAAAACTGTTTTTT; cdr3_aa: CASSGFATNEKLFF; d_call: NA; v_call: TRBV10-2; j_call: TRBJ1-4; clone_size: NA
cdr3_nt: TGTGCCAGCAGCCCAACTAGATTCTCCTACGAGCAGTACTTC; cdr3_aa: CASSPTRFSYEQYF; d_call: NA; v_call: TRBV11-1; j_call: TRBJ2-7; clone_size: few
cdr3_nt: TGTGCCAGCAGTTCCTTTATCCGGGACAGTCGATACAAAACCGGCTACGAGCAGTACTTC; cdr3_aa: CASSSFIRDSRYKTGYEQYF; d_call: TRBD1; v_call: TRBV28; j_call: TRBJ2-7; clone_size: NA
cdr3_nt: TGTGCCAGCAGCTTAGCAGAGGGTTATGGCTACACCTTC; cdr3_aa: CASSLAEGYGYTF; d_call: NA; v_call: TRBV7-9; j_call: TRBJ1-2; clone_size: NA
cdr3_nt: TGTGCCAGCAGTTCGGGACTAGCGGGAACCTACGAGCAGTACTTC; cdr3_aa: CASSSGLAGTYEQYF; d_call: TRBD2; v_call: TRBV27; j_call: TRBJ2-7; clone_size: NA
cdr3_nt: TGTGCCAGCAGCCATTGGAGGGGGGGGGCAGATACGCAGTATTTT; cdr3_aa: CASSHWRGGADTQYF; d_call: NA; v_call: TRBV5-6; j_call: TRBJ2-3; clone_size: NA
cdr3_nt: TGTGCCAGCAGTTTCAGGGTCGGGACTGAAGCTTTCTTT; cdr3_aa: CASSFRVGTEAFF; d_call: NA; v_call: TRBV28; j_call: TRBJ1-1; clone_size: NA
cdr3_nt: TGCAGCGTAACAGCCCCGCCGTATGGCTACACCTTC; cdr3_aa: CSVTAPPYGYTF; d_call: NA; v_call: TRBV29-1; j_call: TRBJ1-2; clone_size: NA
cdr3_nt: TGTGCCACCAGTGATTTGGGGAGTGGCCCCCAAGAGACCCAGTACTTC; cdr3_aa: CATSDLGSGPQETQYF; d_call: NA; v_call: TRBV24-1; j_call: TRBJ2-5; clone_size: NA
cdr3_nt: TGTGCCAGCTCACCACCGGGACAAGTTAATTCACCCCTCCACTTT; cdr3_aa: CASSPPGQVNSPLHF; d_call: NA; v_call: TRBV18; j_call: TRBJ1-6; clone_size: NA
cdr3_nt: TGTGCCAGCAGCCTTAAGCCCGCCTACGAGCAGTACTTC; cdr3_aa: CASSLKPAYEQYF; d_call: NA; v_call: TRBV28; j_call: TRBJ2-7; clone_size: NA
cdr3_nt: TGTGCCAGCACTACCGGGAGGGGGGACCGAGCCAGAAGGGAGAACACTGAAGCTTTCTTT; cdr3_aa: CASTTGRGDRARRENTEAFF; d_call: NA; v_call: TRBV7-9; j_call: TRBJ1-1; clone_size: NA
cdr3_nt: TGTGCCAGCAGTTCTCTGACAGGGCCAATGAACACTGAAGCTTTCTTT; cdr3_aa: CASSSLTGPMNTEAFF; d_call: TRBD1; v_call: TRBV28; j_call: TRBJ1-1; clone_size: NA
cdr3_nt: TGTGCCAGCAGCCCCCCTACTAGGTGGACGAATACGCAGTATTTT; cdr3_aa: CASSPPTRWTNTQYF; d_call: NA; v_call: TRBV28; j_call: TRBJ2-3; clone_size: NA
cdr3_nt: TGCAGTGCTAGACCTTCCTACGAGCAGTACTTC; cdr3_aa: CSARPSYEQYF; d_call: NA; v_call: TRBV20-1; j_call: TRBJ2-7; clone_size: NA
cdr3_nt: TGTGCCAGCAGCCCGTGGGAGGCAGAAAATGGCTACACCTTC; cdr3_aa: CASSPWEAENGYTF; d_call: NA; v_call: TRBV3-1/TRBV3-2; j_call: TRBJ1-2; clone_size: NA
cdr3_nt: TGTGCCAGCAGCTTAAGCCACCAAGAGACCCAGTACTTC; cdr3_aa: CASSLSHQETQYF; d_call: NA; v_call: TRBV11-2; j_call: TRBJ2-5; clone_size: NA
cdr3_nt: TGCGCCAGCAGCTTGGGACTAGCAAACGGGGAGCTGTTTTTT; cdr3_aa: CASSLGLANGELFF; d_call: TRBD2; v_call: TRBV5-1; j_call: TRBJ2-2; clone_size: NA
cdr3_nt: TGTGCCAGCTCACCGACAGGGGGCGAATCACCCCTCCACTTT; cdr3_aa: CASSPTGGESPLHF; d_call: TRBD1; v_call: TRBV18; j_call: TRBJ1-6; clone_size: NA
cdr3_nt: TGTGCCAGCAGCCCCTACAGCGGCTCTGGAAACACCATATATTTT; cdr3_aa: CASSPYSGSGNTIYF; d_call: NA; v_call: TRBV7-6; j_call: TRBJ1-3; clone_size: NA
cdr3_nt: TGTGCCAGCAGCGTAACTAGCGGGAACTACAATGAGCAGTTCTTC; cdr3_aa: CASSVTSGNYNEQFF; d_call: TRBD2; v_call: TRBV9; j_call: TRBJ2-1; clone_size: NA
cdr3_nt: TGCGCCAGCAGCTTGGAGGACAGGGCCTACGAGCAGTACTTC; cdr3_aa: CASSLEDRAYEQYF; d_call: TRBD1; v_call: TRBV5-1; j_call: TRBJ2-7; clone_size: NA